This is a list of T cell receptor beta chains from one sample in a study of blood T cell repertoires in COVID-19. Sequencing used immunoSEQ multiplex PCR; TCRdb keeps in-frame clones, though not all of them. This table has approximately 100,000 clones, 70% to 90% appearing once. Source material: peripheral blood. These receptors all stem from a woman in her sixties with acute or convalescent COVID-19. Each CDR3 is given with its conserved first and last residue. D genes are given only for firm matches. Clone size appears in some rows only: once, few, many, or a class for an expanded clone.

v_call,d_call,clone_size,j_call,cdr3_aa,cdr3_nt
TRBV6-5,.,.,TRBJ1-2,CASSDSRGYTF,TGTGCCAGCAGTGACTCGCGTGGCTACACCTTC
TRBV3-1/TRBV3-2,.,few,TRBJ1-5,CASSQSGGQPQHF,TGTGCCAGCAGCCAGTCCGGGGGTCAGCCCCAGCATTTT
TRBV4-1,.,.,TRBJ1-2,CASSQPDSSYGYTF,TGCGCCAGCAGCCAACCTGACAGCAGCTATGGCTACACCTTC
TRBV6-5,TRBD1,.,TRBJ2-5,CATRDRGVETQYF,TGTGCCACTAGGGACAGGGGAGTGGAGACCCAGTACTTC
TRBV19,TRBD2,once,TRBJ2-7,CASQGLNYEQYF,TGTGCCAGTCAGGGACTAAACTACGAGCAGTACTTC
TRBV19,TRBD2,once,TRBJ2-1,CASSLLAGAGNEQFF,TGTGCCAGTAGTCTCCTAGCGGGAGCGGGTAATGAGCAGTTCTTC
TRBV3-1/TRBV3-2,TRBD2,.,TRBJ2-3,CASSLVTSGRGFADTQYF,TGTGCCAGCAGCCTTGTAACTAGCGGAAGGGGATTTGCAGATACGCAGTATTTT
TRBV5-1,.,.,TRBJ2-3,CASSVGADSRSDTQYF,TGCGCCAGCAGCGTGGGTGCGGACTCCAGAAGTGATACGCAGTATTTT
TRBV6-5,.,once,TRBJ1-5,CASSDSGGGKPQHF,TGTGCCAGCAGCGACTCTGGGGGGGGTAAGCCCCAGCATTTT
TRBV28,TRBD1,.,TRBJ1-1,CASSFLTGVGTEAFF,TGTGCCAGCAGTTTTCTAACAGGGGTAGGCACTGAAGCTTTCTTT
TRBV6-6,.,.,TRBJ2-7,CASRAGQSYEQYF,TGTGCCAGCAGGGCGGGACAGTCCTACGAGCAGTACTTC
TRBV28,.,.,TRBJ2-1,CASSPGGPPSEQFF,TGTGCCAGCAGTCCAGGAGGACCCCCGAGTGAGCAGTTCTTC
TRBV19,.,.,TRBJ1-5,CASSILTGPQHF,TGTGCCAGTAGTATACTAACAGGGCCCCAGCATTTT
TRBV14,.,.,TRBJ2-4,CASSPLSENIQYF,TGTGCCAGCAGCCCACTGTCGGAAAACATTCAGTACTTC
TRBV7-8,TRBD1,.,TRBJ1-5,CASSLTGGANQPQHF,TGTGCCAGCAGCCTTACAGGGGGCGCAAACCAGCCCCAGCATTTT
TRBV19,TRBD2,.,TRBJ2-1,CASRGSSGIGSYNEQFF,TGTGCCAGTAGGGGGTCTAGCGGGATTGGCTCCTACAATGAGCAGTTCTTC
TRBV20-1,TRBD1,.,TRBJ2-3,CSASKGARSTDTQYF,TGCAGTGCTAGTAAGGGGGCGAGAAGCACAGATACGCAGTATTTT
TRBV3-1/TRBV3-2,TRBD1,.,TRBJ1-6,CASSQLGTGMDSPLHF,TGTGCCAGCAGCCAACTGGGGACAGGCATGGATTCACCCCTCCACTTT
TRBV18,TRBD1,.,TRBJ1-5,CASSPGQGGNQPQHF,TGTGCCAGCTCACCGGGACAGGGGGGCAATCAGCCCCAGCATTTT
TRBV6-1,TRBD1,.,TRBJ1-2,CASSEVQGTGYGYTF,TGTGCCAGCAGTGAAGTACAGGGGACTGGCTATGGCTACACCTTC
TRBV10-1,TRBD1,.,TRBJ1-1,CASSEGGTGAEAFF,TGCGCCAGCAGTGAGGGCGGGACAGGGGCTGAAGCTTTCTTT
TRBV11-2,TRBD2,.,TRBJ2-1,CASSLGTSGAAYNEQFF,TGTGCCAGCAGCTTAGGGACTAGCGGGGCCGCCTACAATGAGCAGTTCTTC
TRBV18,.,.,TRBJ2-2,CASSPFQGVETGELFF,TGTGCCAGCTCACCATTCCAGGGTGTGGAGACCGGGGAGCTGTTTTTT
TRBV13,TRBD1,.,TRBJ1-6,CASSSKVGQGGYNSPLHF,TGTGCCAGCAGCTCAAAAGTGGGACAGGGCGGGTATAATTCACCCCTCCACTTT
TRBV30,TRBD1,.,TRBJ1-6,CAWALGGSLSNSPLHF,TGTGCCTGGGCTTTAGGGGGCAGTCTGTCTAATTCACCCCTCCACTTT
TRBV9,TRBD2,.,TRBJ2-2,CASSVLAGGPGELFF,TGTGCCAGCAGCGTATTAGCGGGAGGGCCCGGGGAGCTGTTTTTT
TRBV28,.,.,TRBJ2-3,CASSPPTGRTDTQYF,TGTGCCAGCAGCCCCCCTACAGGCCGCACAGATACGCAGTATTTT
TRBV9,TRBD2,.,TRBJ2-5,CASSVAVGGETQYF,TGTGCCAGCAGCGTAGCTGTGGGAGGGGAGACCCAGTACTTC
TRBV28,TRBD1,.,TRBJ1-1,CASSRYRGNTEAFF,TGTGCCAGCAGTCGCTACAGGGGTAACACTGAAGCTTTCTTT
TRBV2,.,.,TRBJ1-1,CASSDLEAFF,TGTGCCAGCAGTGACCTCGAAGCTTTCTTT
TRBV18,.,.,TRBJ2-5,CASSSGVQETQYF,TGTGCCAGCTCATCCGGGGTACAAGAGACCCAGTACTTC